These 22 T cell receptor beta chains originate from one sample sequenced in a study of blood T cell repertoires in COVID-19. Profiling relied on immunoSEQ multiplex PCR, and the TCRdb table lists in-frame clones only, not all of them. This table has 300,000 to 350,000 clones, 88% appearing once. Sequences were obtained from PBMCs or T cells enriched from blood (not recorded which). Every receptor here comes from a woman aged 30 to 39 who had been exposed to COVID-19.

This chain uses TRBV19 with TRBJ1-5; 8 bases map to TRBD1. This CDR3 has 13 residues. The V segment lost 6 bases and the J segment 7 bases; nucleotides outside the gene matches: 5. The germline CDR1 and CDR2 sequences are LNHDA and SQIVND (reference sequence). In nucleotides, the CDR3 is TGTGCCAGTAGGACAGGGGTTGGGCAGCCCCAGCATTTT. This gives the protein CASRTGVGQPQHF. Complete variable domain (other parts from reference TRBV19 and TRBJ1-5): DGGITQSPKYLFRKEGQNVTLSCEQNLNHDAMYWYRQDPGQGLRLIYYSQIVNDFQKGDIAEGYSVSREKKESFPLTVTSAQKNPTAFYLCASRTGVGQPQHFGDGTRLSIL.

V and J are TRBV19 and TRBJ2-1; 9 bases fit TRBD2. This CDR3 is 14 amino acids long. Germline loops: CDR1 LNHDA, CDR2 SQIVND (reference sequence). J was trimmed by 6 bases and V by 6 bases; bases with no gene match: 6. The CDR3 nucleotides are TGTGCCAGTAGCACGGGACTAGCTACCAATGAGCAGTTCTTC. Residues: CASSTGLATNEQFF.

The chain joins TRBV5-1 to TRBJ2-7, with TRBD2 identical over 13 bases. Losses at the gene ends were 4 bases for V and 3 bases for J; bases not matched to a gene: 4. The CDR3 covers 15 residues. Germline CDR1 is SGHRS and CDR2 is YFSETQ. The CDR3 protein is CASSLGLAGVYEQYF. The CDR3 DNA is TGCGCCAGCAGCCTAGGACTAGCGGGAGTCTACGAGCAGTACTTC.

The J gene is TRBJ2-5, the V gene TRBV24-1; D is perhaps TRBD2 (5 bases). Trimming pared 9 bases from V and 2 bases from J, leaving 12 bases between. This CDR3 has 13 residues. The germline CDR1 and CDR2 sequences are KGHDR and SFDVKD. CDR3 bases: TGTGCCACCGCTTCAGCGGATCAAGAGACCCAGTACTTC. It is translated as CATASADQETQYF.

The J gene is TRBJ2-4, the V gene TRBV19; D is perhaps TRBD2 (6 bases). The CDR3 spans 14 residues. CDR1 and CDR2 (germline): LNHDA, SQIVND (reference sequence). Trimming pared 3 bases from V and 6 bases from J, leaving 12 bases between. This CDR3 is CASSMGGVINIQYF. The DNA for the CDR3 is TGTGCCAGTAGTATGGGCGGGGTAATAAACATTCAGTACTTC.

This clone has just a few counts. Here the CDR3 DNA reads TGTGCCAGCACCCGTAACAGGGAGGGTGAAAAACTGTTTTTT. This translates into CASTRNREGEKLFF. The chain links TRBV7-9 to TRBJ1-4; tentative D call: TRBD1 (6 bases). The CDR3 sequence is 14 residues long. V was cut by 7 bases and J by 7 bases, with 16 bases left in between. CDR1 is SEHNR, CDR2 FQNEAQ, per germline (reference sequence).

Points on this clone: The sample has other DNA sequences that encode this CDR3 too. The chain links TRBV6-5 to TRBJ2-2, with D possibly being TRBD1 (6 bases). V was cut by 6 bases and J by 3 bases, with 11 bases left in between. CDR1 and CDR2 (germline): MNHEY, SVGAGI. This CDR3 contains 14 residues. The CDR3, as DNA: TGTGCCAGCAGCCTCGGACAGTACACCGGGGAGCTGTTTTTT. It encodes CASSLGQYTGELFF.

V usage is TRBV28 and J usage is TRBJ1-1, with a weak D call TRBD1 (6 bases). Germline CDR1 and CDR2: MDHEN and SYDVKM. This CDR3 contains 15 residues. Trimming removed 1 base at V and 12 bases at J, with 21 bases between. This CDR3 reads CASSLSMGGGLVTFF. The DNA for the CDR3 is TGTGCCAGCAGTTTATCGATGGGAGGGGGGCTGGTAACTTTCTTT.

The rearrangement joins TRBV20-1 to TRBJ1-6; D is perhaps TRBD1 (6 bases). The germline V gene has CDR1 DFQATT and CDR2 SNEGSKA (reference sequence). The CDR3 loop spans 15 amino acids. Trimming pared 3 bases from V and 0 bases from J, leaving 9 bases between. CDR3 nucleotides: TGCAGTGCTAGTAGGGGGAGCTCCTATAATTCACCCCTCCACTTT. This encodes CSASRGSSYNSPLHF.

The rearrangement joins TRBV11-3 to TRBJ1-2; 7 nucleotides match TRBD1. Germline assignment: CDR1 SGHNT and CDR2 YENEEA. The CDR3 has 15 residues. V trimming: 4 bases; J trimming: 7 bases; junction bases outside the gene matches: 12. DNA of the CDR3: TGTGCCAGCAGCTCCAGGACAGGCGAGAGGTTTGGCTACACCTTC. It yields the protein CASSSRTGERFGYTF.

This clone occurred once. The V and J genes are TRBV7-9 and TRBJ1-2; the D gene is possibly TRBD1 (6 bases). Deletions cut 4 bases from V and 5 bases from J, with 17 bases between. The germline CDR1 and CDR2 sequences are SEHNR and FQNEAQ (reference sequence). The CDR3 has 15 residues. CDR3: CASSSWTALEYGYTF. The CDR3 region has the DNA TGTGCCAGCAGCTCCTGGACAGCTTTGGAATATGGCTACACCTTC.

The V and J genes are TRBV15 and TRBJ2-7; 11 bases map to TRBD2. Germline V gene data show CDR1 as LNHNV and CDR2 as YYDKDF (reference sequence). Germline trimming cut 6 bases from V and 6 bases from J; bases unmatched to any gene: 10. The CDR3 contains 15 residues. CDR3 region: CATRPELAGVAEQYF. The CDR3 DNA reads TGTGCCACCAGGCCCGAACTAGCGGGAGTGGCCGAGCAGTACTTC.

This clone occurred a few times. The J gene is TRBJ2-7, the V gene TRBV3-1 (or the pseudogene TRBV3-2); 11 bases align to TRBD2. CDR1 and CDR2 from the germline V gene are LGHDT and YNNKEL (reference sequence). The CDR3 contains 16 residues. With 0 bases clipped from V and 2 bases from J, the junction kept 3 bases outside the gene matches. The CDR3 here is CASSQDKLAGAYEQYF. The CDR3 DNA is TGTGCCAGCAGCCAAGATAAACTAGCGGGAGCCTACGAGCAGTACTTC.

The table lists this clone with a count of one. The chain joins TRBV7-6 to TRBJ2-5, with D perhaps TRBD2 (5 bases). Germline V gene sequence: CDR1 SGHVS, CDR2 FNYEAQ. Trimming removed 5 bases at V and 0 bases at J, with 10 bases between. CDR3 length: 14 amino acids. The CDR3 DNA reads as TGTGCCAGCAGCCCCACTAGTGACCAAGAGACCCAGTACTTC. It specifies CASSPTSDQETQYF.

The chain recombines TRBV7-3 with TRBJ2-5; 8 nucleotides match TRBD1. Unmatched junction bases numbered 7, after V lost 5 bases and J lost 2 bases. Germline CDR1 reads SGHTA; CDR2 reads FQGTGA. The CDR3 covers 15 residues. The DNA of the CDR3 is TGTGCCAGCAGCCTATACGGACAGGGACAAGAGACCCAGTACTTC. This gives the protein CASSLYGQGQETQYF.

This chain connects TRBV18 to TRBJ1-2; 7 positions agree with TRBD1. The length of the CDR3 is 14 residues. The junction had 6 bases not matched to a gene; V was cut back by 6 bases and J by 2 bases. Germline values: CDR1 KGHSH, CDR2 LQKENI. CDR3 coding DNA: TGTGCCAGCTCTATGGAACAGGGGAACTATGGCTACACCTTC. This codes for CASSMEQGNYGYTF.

The chain employs TRBV24-1 and TRBJ2-1, with D maybe TRBD1 (6 bases). V dropped 5 bases and J dropped 5 bases, with 15 bases sitting between them. Germline values: CDR1 KGHDR, CDR2 SFDVKD. The CDR3 runs 15 residues. This chain's CDR3 is CATSGRQGRHNEQFF. The CDR3 nucleotides read TGTGCCACCAGTGGAAGGCAGGGGCGGCACAATGAGCAGTTCTTC.

The chain carries TRBV28 and TRBJ1-1, with 7 bases fitting TRBD1. The germline gives CDR1 MDHEN, CDR2 SYDVKM. The CDR3 runs 14 residues. V was clipped by 5 bases and J by 0 bases; unmatched bases: 3. Written as DNA, the CDR3 is TGTGCCAGCAGTCCGGGACAGATGAACACTGAAGCTTTCTTT. Protein product: CASSPGQMNTEAFF. The full variable domain, its missing parts supplied by reference TRBV28 and TRBJ1-1, is DVKVTQSSRYLVKRTGEKVFLECVQDMDHENMFWYRQDPGLGLRLIYFSYDVKMKEKGDIPEGYSVSREKKERFSLILESASTNQTSMYLCASSPGQMNTEAFFGQGTRLTVV.

The chain couples TRBV7-3 to TRBJ2-3; D unclear. This CDR3 comprises 12 residues. CDR1 is SGHTA, CDR2 FQGTGA, per germline. With 1 base removed from V and 5 bases from J, the gap between germline ends came to 4 bases. CDR3 sequence reads: CASSLSGDTQYF. The CDR3 DNA sequence: TGTGCCAGCAGCTTAAGCGGAGATACGCAGTATTTT.

This chain links TRBV5-8 with TRBJ2-3, with D possibly TRBD2 on 6 matching bases. With 3 bases removed from V and 1 base from J, the gap between germline ends came to 9 bases. This CDR3 is 14 amino acids long. Germline V CDR1 and CDR2: SGHTS, YDEGEE. CDR3 in DNA: TGTGCCAGCAGCTCTAGCGTCGGCACAGATACGCAGTATTTT. Amino acid sequence: CASSSSVGTDTQYF.

The gene calls are TRBV7-9 and TRBJ1-2; 9 positions match TRBD1. Germline V gene lookup returns CDR1 SEHNR and CDR2 FQNEAQ (reference sequence). This CDR3 is 14 amino acids long. With V trimmed by 5 bases and J by 4 bases, 5 bases remained unmatched. The DNA for the CDR3 is TGTGCCAGCAGCGCCGGGACAGGGATCTATGGCTACACCTTC. Translation: CASSAGTGIYGYTF.

This chain links TRBV18 with TRBJ2-7; TRBD2 is a possible D gene (6 bases). The germline V and J ends were trimmed by 10 bases and 2 bases, with 15 bases remaining between them. Germline lookup yields CDR1 KGHSH and CDR2 LQKENI. This CDR3 spans 13 amino acids. The CDR3, as DNA: TGTGCCACCTCCGGGACTGACGCCTACGAGCAGTACTTC. It encodes CATSGTDAYEQYF.